Detailed here is one T cell receptor beta chain. Per the original data handling: Estimated nucleated cell counts came from reference gene primer amplification. Sequencing used immunoSEQ multiplex PCR; TCRdb keeps in-frame clones, though not all of them. Clone size and V and J calls were adopted from that table, with D and trimming inferred from the DNA. The data show about 430,000 clones, about 90% seen once. Seattle's enrolled individuals joined amid active infection and were then monitored longitudinally. This sample was included in a study of blood T cell repertoires in COVID-19. Study-level background: The samples span acute and convalescent COVID-19 from the United States, Italy and Spain.

The receptor comes from a man in his late teens or twenties with COVID-19, enrolled during active disease. The sample was peripheral blood.

The CDR3 region has the DNA TGTGCCAGCAGTTACGGCGGCGACGGAGTGAGCTACACCTTC. It is translated as CASSYGGDGVSYTF. This chain connects TRBV6-6 to TRBJ1-2; the D is unclear. Trimming took off 2 bases at V and 9 bases at J, with 16 bases between the two ends. The CDR3 loop spans 14 amino acids. Germline values: CDR1 MNHNY, CDR2 SVGAGI (reference sequence).